This T cell receptor beta chain comes out of a study of T cells after yellow fever vaccination. Findings of the study overall: A faster peak, day 5 versus 15, was reached by the weaker secondary response.

MiXCR, applied by TCRdb to the 5' RACE reads, yields one record per CDR3 protein. The sample holds fewer than 350,000 distinct CDR3 sequences, 3.5% to 4.5% seen once. As concerns this clonotype: Its cognate antigen is unknown.

The junction had 10 bases not matched to a gene; V was cut back by 2 bases and J by 3 bases. The CDR3 loop spans 17 amino acids. Germline V gene data show CDR1 as SGHTA and CDR2 as FQGTGA. This clonotype originated in a man aged 18-30 years who received the YFV17D yellow fever vaccine. The rearrangement joins TRBV7-3 to TRBJ2-7; 10 bases match TRBD2. Material: PBMCs, obtained 15 days after the yellow fever booster vaccination. In nucleotides, the CDR3 is TGTGCCAGCAGCTTAGGCCCCCCTAGCGGGGGAATCTACGAGCAGTACTTC. Its protein product is CASSLGPPSGGIYEQYF. Using reference TRBV7-3 and TRBJ2-7 for the parts outside the CDR3, the full variable domain is GAGVSQTPSNKVTEKGKYVELRCDPISGHTALYWYRQSLGQGPEFLIYFQGTGAADDSGLPNDRFFAVRPEGSVSTLKIQRTERGDSAVYLCASSLGPPSGGIYEQYFGPGTRLTVT.